This T cell receptor (beta chain) was captured by sequencing in a study of T cells after posttransplantation cyclophosphamide. Profiled with immunoSEQ multiplex PCR; TCRdb holds only in-frame clones, not every one. Listed for the sample are 2,000 to 2,500 clones, none seen a single time. Study results and caveats: After PTCy, TRB diversity resembled that of CNI/methotrexate controls. Skin or GI-infiltrating T cells shared few TRB sequences with blood. Later post-transplant blood repertoires were often dominated by donor CD8+ memory clones.

Treatment was busulfan-fludarabine conditioning, a marrow graft, and cyclophosphamide on days +3 and +4. CDR1 and CDR2 (germline): SGHVS, FQNEAQ. The CDR3 is made up of 17 amino acids. Trimming removed 3 bases from V and 2 bases from J, with 19 bases in between. In its sample, this clone was seen many times. No antigen is known for it. This TCR derives from a female patient in her 60s who received an allogeneic stem cell transplant from an unrelated donor, was CMV-positive, and had acute GVHD only. Certain T cells may be donor cells from the graft. The sequencing here drew on PBMCs, taken after an allogeneic stem cell transplant with post-transplant cyclophosphamide. V usage is TRBV7-8 and J usage is TRBJ1-1, with a possible D match to TRBD1 (6 bases). CDR3 DNA sequence: TGTGCCAGCAGCTTGGATTACAGGGTATTCAACAACACTGAAGCTTTCTTT. This sequence encodes CASSLDYRVFNNTEAFF.